The T cell receptor beta chain described here comes from a study of OX40 agonist ivuxolimab in advanced cancers. Study in general: Hepatocellular carcinoma, melanoma, renal cell or head and neck cancer affected the dose-escalation patients. Three dose-escalation patients had partial responses: one with hepatocellular carcinoma and two with cutaneous melanoma.

Trimming removed 1 base from V and 0 bases from J, with 9 bases in between. Per the germline V gene, CDR1 is KGHSH and CDR2 is LQKENI. The CDR3 contains 16 residues. Method: immunoSEQ multiplex PCR; TCRdb's copy keeps in-frame clones and lacks some. The sample lists around 99,000 clones; about 91% were seen once. Whole-study findings and limits: CD8+ T cells showed, on average, more clonal expansion than CD4+ cells.

For this clone: What it binds is not known.

V and J are TRBV18 and TRBJ2-2; D is ambiguous. The receptor comes from an adult with an advanced solid tumor such as melanoma, head and neck, liver or kidney cancer. The starting material was CD4+ or CD8+ T cells sorted from blood, obtained in a trial of the OX40 agonist ivuxolimab. The CDR3 here is CASSPLHRSNTGELFF. The CDR3 DNA sequence: TGTGCCAGCTCACCACTGCACAGATCGAACACCGGGGAGCTGTTTTTT.